The clone carrying this T cell receptor (beta chain) has more than one count but fewer than ten. Its antigen is unidentified. J gave up 1 base and V 5 bases, and 4 bases lay outside the gene matches. This CDR3 is built from 14 residues. Germline V gives CDR1 DFQATT, CDR2 SNEGSKA (reference sequence). This entry is derived from a study of blood T cells in healthy people across ages. Then a second PCR, running about 7 to 11 cycles, was carried out with a sample-barcoded 5' primer and a J-beta primer mix. TCRdb re-called the 5' RACE reads with MiXCR, one entry per CDR3 protein. Of more than 650,000 distinct CDR3 sequences in the sample, around 25% are singletons; the top ten hold around 3%. Study-wide findings and caveats: When one million T cells were used, diversity estimates were thought to be underestimates. Per million T cells, TCR beta diversity dropped about linearly as age rose.

This sample was also put to use in a study of T cells of mothers and their children. From that paper: Thymic selection shapes TCR recombination output similarly in related and unrelated pairs.

Material for sequencing was blood. The rearrangement links TRBV20-1 to TRBJ1-5; 8 bases agree with TRBD1. This receptor was taken from a boy aged 5-17 years in good health. CDR3 protein: CSAYTGGSNQPQHF. The CDR3 nucleotides are TGCAGTGCTTATACAGGGGGGAGCAATCAGCCCCAGCATTTT.